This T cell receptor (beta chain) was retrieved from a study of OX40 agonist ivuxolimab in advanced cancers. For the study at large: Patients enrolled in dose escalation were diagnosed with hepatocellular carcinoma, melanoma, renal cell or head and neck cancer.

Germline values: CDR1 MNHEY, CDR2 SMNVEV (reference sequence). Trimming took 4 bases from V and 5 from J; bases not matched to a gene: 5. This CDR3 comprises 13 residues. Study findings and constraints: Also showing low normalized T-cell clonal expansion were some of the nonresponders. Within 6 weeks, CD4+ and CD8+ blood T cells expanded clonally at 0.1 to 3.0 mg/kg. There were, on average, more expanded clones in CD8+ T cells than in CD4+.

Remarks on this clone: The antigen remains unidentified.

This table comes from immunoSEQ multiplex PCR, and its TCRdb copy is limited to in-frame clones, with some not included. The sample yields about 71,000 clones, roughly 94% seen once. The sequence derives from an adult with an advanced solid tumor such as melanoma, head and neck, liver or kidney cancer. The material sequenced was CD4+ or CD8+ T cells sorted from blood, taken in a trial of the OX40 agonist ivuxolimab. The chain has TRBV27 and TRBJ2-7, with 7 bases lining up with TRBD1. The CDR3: CASSYTGVHEQYF. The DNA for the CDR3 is TGTGCCAGCAGTTATACAGGGGTACACGAGCAGTACTTC.